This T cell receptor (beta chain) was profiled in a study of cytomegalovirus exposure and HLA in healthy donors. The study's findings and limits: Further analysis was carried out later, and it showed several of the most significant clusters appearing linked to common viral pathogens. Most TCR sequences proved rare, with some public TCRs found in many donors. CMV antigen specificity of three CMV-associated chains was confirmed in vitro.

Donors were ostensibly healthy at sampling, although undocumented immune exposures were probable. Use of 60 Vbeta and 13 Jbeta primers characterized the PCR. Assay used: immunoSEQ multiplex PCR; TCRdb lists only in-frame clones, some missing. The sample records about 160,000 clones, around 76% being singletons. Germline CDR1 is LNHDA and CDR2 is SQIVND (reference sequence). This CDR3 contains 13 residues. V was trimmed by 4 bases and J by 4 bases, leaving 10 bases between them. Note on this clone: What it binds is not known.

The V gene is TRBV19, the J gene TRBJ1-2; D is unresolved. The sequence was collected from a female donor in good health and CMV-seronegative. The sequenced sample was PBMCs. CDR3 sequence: CASSTGLSYGYTF. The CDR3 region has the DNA TGTGCCAGTAGTACAGGACTATCCTATGGCTACACCTTC.